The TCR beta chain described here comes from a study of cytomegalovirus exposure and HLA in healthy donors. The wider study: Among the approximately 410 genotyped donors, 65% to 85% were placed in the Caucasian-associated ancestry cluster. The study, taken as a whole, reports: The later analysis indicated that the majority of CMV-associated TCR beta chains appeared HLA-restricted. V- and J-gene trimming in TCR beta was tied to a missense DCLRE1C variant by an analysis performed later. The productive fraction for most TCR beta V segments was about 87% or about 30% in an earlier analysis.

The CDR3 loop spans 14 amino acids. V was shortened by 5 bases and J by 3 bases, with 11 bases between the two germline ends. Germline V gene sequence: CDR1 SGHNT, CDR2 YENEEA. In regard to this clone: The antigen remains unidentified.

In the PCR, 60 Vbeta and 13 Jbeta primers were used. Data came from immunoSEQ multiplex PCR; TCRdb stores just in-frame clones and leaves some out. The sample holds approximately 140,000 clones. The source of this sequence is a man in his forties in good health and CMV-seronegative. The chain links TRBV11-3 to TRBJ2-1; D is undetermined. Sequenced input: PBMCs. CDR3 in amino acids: CASSPTGLYNEQFF. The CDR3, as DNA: TGTGCCAGCAGCCCGACGGGTCTCTACAATGAGCAGTTCTTC.